The 12 T cell receptor beta chains below all came from one sample that was sequenced in a study of shared clonotypes between healthy human individuals. Assay: immunoSEQ multiplex PCR; the TCRdb copy retains only in-frame clones and omits some. The profile covers roughly 2.5 million clones, with around nine tenths appearing a single time and around 0.14% taken by the ten largest. Sequencing was performed on naive CD4+ T cells sorted from blood. Regarding subset: CD45RA+ positively selected. Receptors were obtained from a man younger than 35 in good health.

The chain couples TRBV2 to TRBJ1-6; the D gene is possibly TRBD1 (5 bases). Trimming stripped 1 base from V and 3 bases from J, with 16 bases between. The CDR3 consists of 18 residues. CDR1 is SNHLY, CDR2 FYNNEI, per germline. The CDR3 spells CASSEETAGRYYNSPLHF. In DNA, the CDR3 is TGTGCCAGCAGTGAAGAGACAGCGGGAAGGTACTATAATTCACCCCTCCACTTT.

The chain links TRBV19 to TRBJ2-7; 7 bases align to TRBD1. This CDR3 comprises 14 residues. Germline-derived CDR1 and CDR2 are LNHDA and SQIVND (reference sequence). Trimming removed 9 bases from V and 4 bases from J; junction bases left unmatched: 12. The CDR3 reads CARPGQVHLYEQYF. The CDR3 DNA follows: TGTGCCAGACCAGGACAGGTGCATTTGTACGAGCAGTACTTC.

The chain is built from TRBV6-1 and TRBJ1-1, with D tentatively TRBD1 (5 bases). Germline V gives CDR1 MNHNS, CDR2 SASEGT. The V end lost 5 bases, the J end lost 0 bases, and 13 bases lay between the germline ends. The CDR3 sequence is 15 residues long. The CDR3 coding sequence is TGTGCCAGCAGTCCCTGGGACGGGATGAACACTGAAGCTTTCTTT. It translates to CASSPWDGMNTEAFF.

V and J are TRBV30 and TRBJ1-2; D is unclear. The CDR3 consists of 12 residues. Germline V gives CDR1 GTSNPN, CDR2 SVGIG (reference sequence). Trimming took off 2 bases at V and 1 base at J, with 5 bases between the two ends. CDR3 coding DNA: TGTGCCTGGAGTTCAGTTAACTATGGCTACACCTTC. It specifies CAWSSVNYGYTF.

The V gene is TRBV15, the J gene TRBJ2-2; no reliable D call. Trimming left V 6 bases short and J 0 bases short, with 11 bases between. The CDR3 is made up of 15 amino acids. Germline lookup yields CDR1 LNHNV and CDR2 YYDKDF (reference sequence). CDR3 residues: CATSPFSANTGELFF. The CDR3 DNA reads as TGTGCCACCAGTCCATTCAGCGCGAACACCGGGGAGCTGTTTTTT.

The gene calls are TRBV19 and TRBJ2-5; perhaps TRBD2 as D (6 bases). The ends were cut back, 3 bases at V and 0 bases at J, with 8 bases in the middle. The germline V gene encodes CDR1 LNHDA and CDR2 SQIVND (reference sequence). CDR3 length: 14 amino acids. CDR3 sequence (DNA): TGTGCCAGTAGTATGGCGGGGTACCAAGAGACCCAGTACTTC. Its translation: CASSMAGYQETQYF.

This chain links TRBV6-1 with TRBJ2-7, with 8 bases matching TRBD1. CDR1 is MNHNS and CDR2 is SASEGT in the germline V gene. CDR3 size: 15 residues. V was clipped by 9 bases and J by 0 bases; unmatched bases: 10. The CDR3 region has the DNA TGTGCCAGTTCTTCCCGGGACAGGAGCTCCTACGAGCAGTACTTC. The encoded protein is CASSSRDRSSYEQYF.

This sequence joins TRBV5-1 and TRBJ2-1, with D unclear. This CDR3 spans 16 amino acids. Trimming cost V 0 bases and J 0 bases, with 10 bases left between them. From germline, CDR1 is SGHRS and CDR2 YFSETQ. CDR3 DNA: TGCGCCAGCAGCTTGGGAGTCAGCAACTCCTACAATGAGCAGTTCTTC. As protein: CASSLGVSNSYNEQFF.

The CDR3 region has the DNA TGTGCCAGTATGGGATGGGGGACCAACTATGGCTACACCTTC. It translates to CASMGWGTNYGYTF. V is TRBV19 and J is TRBJ1-2, with D tentatively TRBD1 (5 bases). V was trimmed by 7 bases and J by 2 bases, leaving 14 bases between them. The germline gives CDR1 LNHDA, CDR2 SQIVND (reference sequence). The CDR3 loop spans 14 amino acids. The variable domain in full, with the rest retrieved from reference TRBV19 and TRBJ1-2, is DGGITQSPKYLFRKEGQNVTLSCEQNLNHDAMYWYRQDPGQGLRLIYYSQIVNDFQKGDIAEGYSVSREKKESFPLTVTSAQKNPTAFYLCASMGWGTNYGYTFGSGTRLTVV.

This clone was detected once. The V and J genes are TRBV10-3 and TRBJ1-2; weak D call: TRBD1 (6 bases). V was clipped by 5 bases and J by 6 bases, with 10 bases between them. The CDR3 sequence is 12 residues long. Germline-derived CDR1 and CDR2 are ENHRY and SYGVKD. This chain's CDR3 is CAISPQGNGYTF. CDR3 nucleotides: TGTGCCATCAGTCCCCAGGGGAATGGCTACACCTTC.

This rearrangement joins TRBV7-2 to TRBJ2-5; D is possibly TRBD1 (5 bases). Germline CDR1 is SGHTA and CDR2 is FQGNSA. Trimming cost V 5 bases and J 1 base, with 11 bases left between them. This CDR3 is built from 14 residues. The CDR3 spells CASSLPDTQETQYF. Here the CDR3 DNA reads TGTGCCAGCAGCCTTCCGGACACCCAAGAGACCCAGTACTTC.

This chain uses TRBV28 with TRBJ1-2; D gene ambiguous. Trimming removed 6 bases from V and 5 bases from J, with 10 bases in between. The CDR3 spans 12 residues. Per germline, CDR1 MDHEN and CDR2 SYDVKM. The CDR3 DNA follows: TGTGCCAGCAGCCTGATAGGTTATGGCTACACCTTC. Translated, it gives CASSLIGYGYTF.